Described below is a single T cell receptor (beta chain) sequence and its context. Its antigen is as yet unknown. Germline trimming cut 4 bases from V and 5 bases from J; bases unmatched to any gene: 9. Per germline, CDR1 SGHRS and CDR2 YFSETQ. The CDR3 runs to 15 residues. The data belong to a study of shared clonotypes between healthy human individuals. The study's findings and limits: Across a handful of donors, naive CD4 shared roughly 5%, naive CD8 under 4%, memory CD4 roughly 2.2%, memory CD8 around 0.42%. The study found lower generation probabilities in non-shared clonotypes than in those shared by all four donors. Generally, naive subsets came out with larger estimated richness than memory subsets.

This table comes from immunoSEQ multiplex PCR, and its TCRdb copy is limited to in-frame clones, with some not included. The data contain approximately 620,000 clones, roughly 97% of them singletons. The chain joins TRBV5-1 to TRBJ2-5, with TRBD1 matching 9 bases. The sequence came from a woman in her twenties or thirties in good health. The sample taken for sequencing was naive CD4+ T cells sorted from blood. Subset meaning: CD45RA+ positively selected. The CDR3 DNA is TGCGCCAGCAGCCCGCCGGGACAGGGAGGGGAGACCCAGTACTTC. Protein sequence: CASSPPGQGGETQYF.